Below are 20 T cell receptor beta chains sequenced from a single sample in a study of T cells in Graves' hyperthyroidism and ophthalmopathy (dated by TCRdb to between 2018 and 2021). Library preparation used multiplex PCR. The listed sequencing device is Illumina HiSeq 2000. TCR beta CDR3 regions were amplified from RNA transcripts. A first-round RT-PCR of the TCR CDR3 used the HTBI primer set with the Qiagen OneStep RT-PCR kit. TCRdb trimmed public reads at Q25 via fastp, called clones via MiXCR and kept in-frame beta chains. Every CDR3 protein is listed once, alongside the most common genes and DNA of its rows. This sample gives hundreds of thousands of distinct CDR3 sequences in total; about 35% of them show up just once. 31% of the sample is taken by the ten largest. The sample was blood. The receptors stem from a woman between 40 and 55 years old with Graves' hyperthyroidism.

This rearrangement joins TRBV12-3 or TRBV12-4 to TRBJ1-1; D remains ambiguous. This CDR3 spans 14 amino acids. Trimming left V 3 bases short and J 3 bases short, with 11 bases between. The CDR3 region has the DNA TGTGCCAGCAGTTTGGGAGCGTTGGACACTGAAGCTTTCTTT. Translated, it gives CASSLGALDTEAFF.

A word on this clonotype: A single base separates this from a much larger clone, so it may be a read error. The chain recombines TRBV9 with TRBJ1-1; no reliable D call. Germline V gene lookup returns CDR1 SGDLS and CDR2 YYNGEE. V was trimmed by 4 bases and J by 1 base, leaving 17 bases between them. This CDR3 region has 16 residues. DNA for the CDR3: TGTGCCAGCAGCCCGAGAGGGTCAGGTGAGAACACTGAAGCTTTCTTT. Its protein product is CASSPRGSGENTEAFF.

The chain has TRBV7-2 and TRBJ2-5; possible D gene TRBD1, 5 bases. The CDR3 spans 14 residues. Trimming shortened V by 5 bases and J by 5 bases, and 15 bases separated the two germline ends. Germline CDR1 is SGHTA and CDR2 is FQGNSA. CDR3 residues: CASSRAQGQETQYF. CDR3 nucleotide sequence: TGTGCCAGCAGCCGAGCCCAGGGCCAGGAGACCCAGTACTTC.

The chain links TRBV19 to TRBJ2-2; TRBD1 might be the D (5 bases). This CDR3 is built from 14 residues. V was shortened by 10 bases and J by 2 bases, with 14 bases between the two germline ends. CDR1 and CDR2 (germline): LNHDA, SQIVND (reference sequence). This CDR3 reads CATFDSHNTGELFF. In DNA, the CDR3 is TGTGCCACCTTCGACAGTCACAACACCGGGGAGCTGTTTTTT.

This clonotype was detected ten times or more. DNA for the CDR3: TGCAGTGCTAGTAACCTCGGCTACGAGCAGTACTTC. This sequence encodes CSASNLGYEQYF. This rearrangement joins TRBV20-1 to TRBJ2-7; D is unclear. Germline CDR1 is DFQATT and CDR2 is SNEGSKA (reference sequence). V gave up 3 bases and J gave up 3 bases, with 9 bases separating them. The CDR3 runs to 12 residues.

The V call is TRBV2, the J call TRBJ1-6; maybe TRBD1 (6 bases). CDR1 is SNHLY, CDR2 FYNNEI, per germline. The CDR3 loop spans 15 amino acids. With 5 bases removed from V and 8 bases from J, the gap between germline ends came to 16 bases. The CDR3 region has the DNA TGTGCCAGCAGTTTCCGGAAGGGGGTGGATTCACCCCTCCACTTT. This encodes CASSFRKGVDSPLHF.

There are many counts of this clonotype. This sequence joins TRBV10-3 and TRBJ2-5; 8 bases agree with TRBD2. The V segment lost 6 bases and the J segment 2 bases; nucleotides outside the gene matches: 5. The germline gives CDR1 ENHRY, CDR2 SYGVKD. This CDR3 is 14 amino acids long. The CDR3 loop reads CAISLAGHQETQYF. CDR3 sequence (DNA): TGTGCCATCAGCTTAGCGGGGCATCAAGAGACCCAGTACTTC.

This clonotype has at least ten counts. The J gene is TRBJ1-5, the V gene TRBV19; D is undetermined. The CDR3 covers 13 residues. From germline, CDR1 is LNHDA and CDR2 SQIVND (reference sequence). Trimming pared 5 bases from V and 7 bases from J, leaving 12 bases between. CDR3 coding DNA: TGTGCCAGTAGTTTACAGCCCCGGCAGCCCCAGCATTTT. It translates to CASSLQPRQPQHF.

As concerns this clonotype: A much more abundant neighbour one base away suggests this may be a read error. The gene calls are TRBV20-1 and TRBJ2-5; D unclear. This CDR3 comprises 14 residues. CDR1 DFQATT and CDR2 SNEGSKA come from the germline V gene (reference sequence). The CDR3 coding sequence is TGCGGTGCTATGAGGATGGGCGTCGGGGAGACCCAGTACTTC. Protein sequence: CGAMRMGVGETQYF.

This clonotype was seen many times. This chain connects TRBV7-2 to TRBJ1-2; D uncertain. Deletions cut 2 bases from V and 6 bases from J, with 10 bases between. Germline lookup yields CDR1 SGHTA and CDR2 FQGNSA. CDR3 length equals 13 residues. CDR3 DNA sequence: TGTGCCAGCAGCTTAATAGGCTTGGATGGCTACACCTTC. Protein sequence: CASSLIGLDGYTF.

This clonotype was seen many times. The rearrangement links TRBV7-9 to TRBJ1-5; TRBD1 might be the D (5 bases). The CDR3 length is 15 residues. Germline-derived CDR1 and CDR2 are SEHNR and FQNEAQ (reference sequence). With 4 bases removed from V and 7 bases from J, the gap between germline ends came to 17 bases. Here the CDR3 reads CASSSRDGLWQPQHF. The DNA for the CDR3 is TGTGCCAGCAGCTCACGGGACGGACTCTGGCAGCCCCAGCATTTT.

This clonotype was seen many times. V and J are TRBV7-9 and TRBJ1-2; a possible D gene is TRBD1 (5 bases). Between the trimmed V and J ends, which lost 5 bases and 5 bases, there was a span of 18 bases. The CDR3 runs 15 residues. Germline lookup yields CDR1 SEHNR and CDR2 FQNEAQ (reference sequence). The CDR3 reads CASSPALRGGYGYTF. Written as DNA, the CDR3 is TGTGCCAGCAGCCCAGCGTTGAGGGGCGGTTATGGCTACACCTTC.

A few counts support this clonotype. V is TRBV12-3 or TRBV12-4 and J is TRBJ1-2, with 7 positions matching TRBD1. This CDR3 is 15 amino acids long. Trimming at V came to 1 base and at J to 6 bases, leaving 8 bases not matched to a gene. The CDR3 protein is CASSLEQGFVDGYTF. CDR3 DNA sequence: TGTGCCAGCAGTTTAGAACAGGGGTTCGTAGATGGCTACACCTTC.

This clonotype was seen at least ten times. The chain combines TRBV10-3 with TRBJ2-5; 9 positions match TRBD1. Germline loops: CDR1 ENHRY, CDR2 SYGVKD. V gave up 7 bases and J gave up 5 bases; unmatched junction bases: 8. The CDR3 consists of 14 residues. Here the CDR3 DNA reads TGTGCCATCACCAAGGGACAGGGCCGGGAGACCCAGTACTTC. Translated: CAITKGQGRETQYF.

V gene TRBV29-1 combines with J gene TRBJ1-4; tentative D call: TRBD1 (5 bases). The CDR3 is 19 amino acids. The V and J ends lost 7 bases and 5 bases respectively, with 32 bases between them. Germline V CDR1 and CDR2: SQVTM, ANQGSEA. The CDR3 nucleotides are TGCAGCGCAGCCCCGGGACTGGGTCCATCCTACGAGCAGAATGAAAAACTGTTTTTT. This translates into CSAAPGLGPSYEQNEKLFF.

In its sample, this clonotype was seen a few times. The rearrangement joins TRBV11-2 to TRBJ1-1; weak D call: TRBD1 (6 bases). The CDR3 consists of 17 residues. Germline lookup yields CDR1 SGHAT and CDR2 FQNNGV. V gave up 0 bases and J gave up 7 bases, with 21 bases separating them. The CDR3 DNA reads as TGTGCCAGCAGCTTAGAGGGGGGCCAGCTAAGGCCCCTTGAAGCTTTCTTT. This codes for CASSLEGGQLRPLEAFF.

This clonotype came up many times. This rearrangement joins TRBV20-1 to TRBJ2-2; 8 bases fit TRBD1. Germline V gives CDR1 DFQATT, CDR2 SNEGSKA (reference sequence). J was trimmed by 7 bases and V by 3 bases; bases with no gene match: 16. This CDR3 spans 17 amino acids. The CDR3 is CSARVSKGQGAYGELFF. The CDR3 DNA follows: TGCAGTGCTAGGGTGTCCAAGGGGCAGGGGGCGTACGGGGAGCTGTTTTTT.

At least ten counts were recorded for this clonotype. The gene calls are TRBV15 and TRBJ1-2; D is unresolved. The CDR3 totals 17 residues. CDR1 and CDR2 from the germline V gene are LNHNV and YYDKDF (reference sequence). Trimming removed 0 bases from V and 8 bases from J, with 22 bases in between. The CDR3 nucleotides read TGTGCCACCAGCAGAGACGCGACGGCCTATTCTTCGGGGGGCTACACCTTC. It translates to CATSRDATAYSSGGYTF.

Concerning this clonotype: The junction does not match germline at one end; this may be a read error. The chain joins TRBV6-1 to TRBJ1-4; TRBD1 aligns across 7 bases. The CDR3 length is 15 residues. Germline lookup yields CDR1 MNHNS and CDR2 SASEGT. CDR3 nucleotides: TGTGCCGGCAGCAGACAGGGAAAGACGAATGAAAAACTGTTTTTT. It specifies CAGSRQGKTNEKLFF.

This clonotype appeared a few times. This chain joins TRBV7-9 and TRBJ2-7, with 7 bases that match TRBD2. From germline, CDR1 is SEHNR and CDR2 FQNEAQ (reference sequence). J gave up 1 base and V 5 bases, and 11 bases lay outside the gene matches. This CDR3 has 16 amino acids. CDR3: CASSPLGSGISYEQYF. CDR3 in DNA: TGTGCCAGCAGCCCACTGGGGAGCGGGATATCCTACGAGCAGTACTTC.